This T cell receptor beta chain comes out of a study of CD8 T cells in ankylosing spondylitis. With molecular barcodes, quantitative 5'-RACE was used to make the TCR beta libraries. TCRdb re-called the 5' RACE reads through MiXCR, storing one row per CDR3 protein. The sample lists some 240,000 distinct CDR3 sequences; 18% were seen once. Concerning this clonotype: Its specificity is unknown. One end of the junction does not line up with germline, which may come from a read error.

The CDR3 has 14 amino acids. The germline gives CDR1 MGHRA, CDR2 YSYEKL. General study findings and limits: Peripheral blood samples showed relatively rare disease-linked clones, and these clones were CD8+. According to the report, clones linked to the disease were significantly enriched in matched synovial fluid samples taken from ankylosing spondylitis patients.

V and J are TRBV4-1 and TRBJ2-7; a weak D match, TRBD1 (6 bases). This sequence was found in a male donor with ankylosing spondylitis or in good health (not recorded which). The sequenced sample was blood, either unsorted or a sorted T cell fraction (not recorded which). The CDR3: CTSSQLGRGVKQYF. For the CDR3, the DNA is TGCACCAGCAGCCAATTGGGCAGGGGTGTCAAGCAGTACTTC.